The present TCR beta chain was sequenced within a study of blood T cell repertoires in COVID-19. TCRdb keeps only in-frame clones here, not all; method: immunoSEQ multiplex PCR. The sample lists roughly 250,000 clones, 75% to 90% occurring once. The origin of this receptor is a woman between 40 and 55 years old with acute or convalescent COVID-19. The specimen was peripheral blood.

CDR3 protein: CASSRLAGSTDTQYF. The CDR3, as DNA: TGCGCCAGCTCGCGACTAGCGGGGAGCACAGATACGCAGTATTTT. The chain recombines TRBV10-1 with TRBJ2-3; 11 nucleotides align to TRBD2. The CDR3 spans 15 residues. Germline V gene data show CDR1 as WNHNN and CDR2 as SYGVQD (reference sequence). Losses at the gene ends were 8 bases for V and 0 bases for J; bases not matched to a gene: 4.